A selection of T cell receptor beta chains follows, all from one sample in a study of cytomegalovirus exposure and HLA in healthy donors. Clones were read by immunoSEQ multiplex PCR, and TCRdb kept only the in-frame ones, dropping some. The data contain over 100,000 clones, about 79% of them singletons. Sequencing was done on a sample of PBMCs. The source is a human donor in good health. Each CDR3 is given with its conserved first and last residue. Each record gives: J gene, V gene, clone size, D gene, CDR3 protein, CDR3 DNA. A D gene is named only where the DNA matches it firmly. Clone size is stated in some rows and not others, as once, few, many or a class when expanded.

>TRBJ1-2|TRBV28|NA|NA
CASSHQQVSDYGYTF
TGTGCCAGCAGTCACCAACAGGTCTCCGACTATGGCTACACCTTC
>TRBJ2-2|TRBV9|NA|TRBD2
CASSVVPSGRGGELFF
TGTGCCAGCAGCGTAGTCCCTAGCGGGAGAGGGGGGGAGCTGTTTTTT
>TRBJ2-7|TRBV5-1|NA|NA
CASSSDRNYEQYF
TGCGCCAGCAGTTCCGACAGGAACTACGAGCAGTACTTC
>TRBJ2-3|TRBV10-1|once|NA
CASSAQSGDTQYF
TGCGCCAGCAGTGCTCAGTCGGGAGATACGCAGTATTTT
>TRBJ1-2|TRBV28|NA|TRBD1
CASSLDRSNYGYTF
TGTGCCAGCAGCCTGGACAGGAGTAACTATGGCTACACCTTC
>TRBJ2-7|TRBV5-1|NA|TRBD2
CASSGLAGAAGEQYF
TGCGCCAGCAGCGGACTAGCGGGCGCCGCAGGCGAGCAGTACTTC
>TRBJ1-2|TRBV5-6|NA|TRBD1
CASSLPQGNYGYTF
TGTGCCAGCAGCTTGCCACAGGGGAACTATGGCTACACCTTC
>TRBJ1-5|TRBV6-5|NA|NA
CASSLRDDQPQHF
TGTGCCAGCAGTTTACGGGATGATCAGCCCCAGCATTTT
>TRBJ2-7|TRBV10-2|NA|NA
CASSESPRQAFSYEQYF
TGCGCCAGCAGTGAGTCCCCTCGACAGGCCTTCTCCTACGAGCAGTACTTC
>TRBJ2-5|TRBV28|NA|NA
CASSLQGGETQYF
TGTGCCAGCAGTCTACAGGGTGGAGAGACCCAGTACTTC
>TRBJ2-3|TRBV18|NA|NA
CASSGGHAATDTQYF
TGTGCCAGCTCCGGTGGACATGCGGCAACAGATACGCAGTATTTT
>TRBJ1-1|TRBV5-1|NA|NA
CASSLSGSFEGNTEAFF
TGCGCCAGCAGCTTGTCAGGAAGCTTCGAGGGAAACACTGAAGCTTTCTTT
>TRBJ1-2|TRBV19|NA|TRBD1
CASSPGQVYGYTF
TGTGCCAGTAGTCCAGGACAGGTCTATGGCTACACCTTC
>TRBJ1-6|TRBV29-1|NA|NA
CSVEEAGIQGSPLHF
TGCAGCGTTGAGGAGGCCGGTATTCAAGGTTCACCCCTCCACTTT
>TRBJ2-5|TRBV6-5|NA|TRBD2
CASREGGLASETQYF
TGTGCCAGCAGAGAGGGGGGACTAGCGAGTGAGACCCAGTACTTC
>TRBJ1-1|TRBV5-4|NA|TRBD1
CASSADRTVNTEAFF
TGTGCCAGCAGCGCGGACAGGACCGTGAACACTGAAGCTTTCTTT
>TRBJ2-7|TRBV29-1|NA|TRBD1
CSVELRGGTGTYEQYF
TGCAGCGTTGAGTTAAGGGGCGGGACAGGAACCTACGAGCAGTACTTC
>TRBJ1-5|TRBV19|once|TRBD1
CASSIGDRGAANQPQHF
TGTGCCAGTAGTATAGGGGACAGGGGGGCGGCCAATCAGCCCCAGCATTTT
>TRBJ1-1|TRBV6-5|many|NA
CATSPRYTTEAFF
TGTGCCACCTCCCCCAGGTACACCACTGAAGCTTTCTTT
>TRBJ1-4|TRBV15|NA|NA
CATQRGTTNEKLFF
TGTGCCACTCAACGAGGTACAACTAATGAAAAACTGTTTTTT
>TRBJ2-5|TRBV28|NA|TRBD2
CASSQAGDETQYF
TGTGCCAGCAGTCAAGCGGGGGACGAGACCCAGTACTTC
>TRBJ2-1|TRBV5-1|NA|NA
CASSFYGMWDEQFF
TGCGCCAGCAGCTTTTACGGGATGTGGGATGAGCAGTTCTTC
>TRBJ1-4|TRBV7-2|NA|NA
CASSAEGTRPIKLFF
TGTGCCAGCAGCGCTGAAGGGACAAGGCCCATAAAACTGTTTTTT
>TRBJ2-5|TRBV2|NA|NA
CASKGQLQETQYF
TGTGCCAGCAAGGGGCAGCTGCAAGAGACCCAGTACTTC
>TRBJ2-1|TRBV2|few|TRBD2
CASGLTSGGPGGNEQFF
TGTGCCAGCGGTCTAACTAGCGGGGGACCGGGGGGCAATGAGCAGTTCTTC
>TRBJ1-4|TRBV19|NA|NA
CASSGLGKEKLFF
TGTGCCAGTTCAGGGTTGGGGAAGGAAAAACTGTTTTTT
>TRBJ2-5|TRBV7-7|NA|TRBD2
CASSLGLAGQETQYF
TGTGCCAGCAGCCTTGGACTAGCGGGGCAAGAGACCCAGTACTTC
>TRBJ1-2|TRBV5-6|NA|TRBD1
CASSPRTRGYGYTF
TGTGCCAGCAGCCCACGGACCAGGGGGTATGGCTACACCTTC
>TRBJ2-5|TRBV29-1|NA|NA
CSVPLGGRETQYF
TGCAGCGTGCCGCTGGGGGGGCGGGAGACCCAGTACTTC
>TRBJ2-1|TRBV6-1|NA|NA
CASSEAGGRGTSYNEQFF
TGTGCCAGCAGTGAAGCGGGGGGGCGAGGCACCTCCTACAATGAGCAGTTCTTC
>TRBJ1-4|TRBV29-1|once|TRBD1
CSVQGQTTNEKLFF
TGCAGCGTTCAGGGACAGACAACTAATGAAAAACTGTTTTTT
>TRBJ2-2|TRBV9|NA|NA
CASSATPNTGELFF
TGTGCCAGCAGCGCGACACCGAACACCGGGGAGCTGTTTTTT
>TRBJ2-7|TRBV6-5|NA|TRBD1
CASRRTGVYEQYF
TGTGCCAGCAGACGGACAGGGGTCTACGAGCAGTACTTC
>TRBJ2-1|TRBV28|NA|TRBD2
CASIDSGRNEQFF
TGTGCCAGCATCGATAGCGGGAGGAATGAGCAGTTCTTC